The 7 T cell receptor beta chains given below trace back to one sample, sequenced in a study of blood T cell repertoires in COVID-19. Sequencing used immunoSEQ multiplex PCR; TCRdb keeps in-frame clones, though not all of them. Of approximately 100,000 clones listed, around nine tenths are singletons. Input material: peripheral blood. The receptors were sampled from a human donor with acute or convalescent COVID-19. The donor label of this sample is uncertain.

The V call is TRBV2, the J call TRBJ2-3, with D perhaps matching TRBD2 (5 bases). The CDR3 spans 17 residues. Germline values: CDR1 SNHLY, CDR2 FYNNEI. V lost 3 bases, J lost 1 base, and 17 bases lay in between. In DNA, the CDR3 is TGTGCCAGCAGTGATATACTAGGGCAACTACGCACAGATACGCAGTATTTT. This gives the protein CASSDILGQLRTDTQYF.

V gene TRBV19 combines with J gene TRBJ2-5; 7 bases are a match to TRBD2. Per germline, CDR1 LNHDA and CDR2 SQIVND (reference sequence). After removal of 1 base from V and 7 bases from J, the junction contained 9 bases not matched to a gene. The CDR3 loop spans 15 amino acids. CDR3 sequence: CASSIATAGTGTQYF. As DNA, the CDR3 is TGTGCCAGTAGTATAGCGACAGCGGGGACGGGGACCCAGTACTTC. Full variable domain (remainder filled in from reference TRBV19 and TRBJ2-5): DGGITQSPKYLFRKEGQNVTLSCEQNLNHDAMYWYRQDPGQGLRLIYYSQIVNDFQKGDIAEGYSVSREKKESFPLTVTSAQKNPTAFYLCASSIATAGTGTQYFGPGTRLLVL.

The chain uses TRBV6-6 and TRBJ2-7, with D perhaps TRBD2 (6 bases). Germline CDR1 reads MNHNY; CDR2 reads SVGAGI (reference sequence). V gave up 2 bases and J gave up 1 base, with 9 bases separating them. This CDR3 has 14 amino acids. The CDR3 sequence: CASSYVGGSYEQYF. The CDR3 bases are TGTGCCAGCAGTTACGTCGGGGGTTCCTACGAGCAGTACTTC.

The V gene is TRBV6-5, the J gene TRBJ1-5; no firm D call. Germline V lookup: CDR1 MNHEY, CDR2 SVGAGI. V was clipped by 7 bases and J by 5 bases, with 12 bases between them. This CDR3 comprises 13 residues. This chain's CDR3 is CASNGLSYQPQHF. Here the CDR3 DNA reads TGTGCCAGCAACGGGTTGTCTTATCAGCCCCAGCATTTT.

This chain connects TRBV18 to TRBJ1-2; the D is unclear. Trimming took off 3 bases at V and 0 bases at J, with 11 bases between the two ends. The CDR3 covers 15 residues. Looked up from germline, CDR1 is KGHSH and CDR2 is LQKENI. This CDR3 is CASSPQRQSNYGYTF. CDR3 sequence (DNA): TGTGCCAGCTCACCGCAGAGGCAGTCTAACTATGGCTACACCTTC.

This clone came up a few times. V is TRBV5-1 and J is TRBJ2-7; 9 bases agree with TRBD2. Germline V gives CDR1 SGHRS, CDR2 YFSETQ. The CDR3 is 15 amino acids. V lost 3 bases, J lost 2 bases, and 6 bases stayed unmatched. The CDR3 spells CASSSDGGRAYEQYF. CDR3 sequence (DNA): TGCGCCAGCAGCTCGGATGGCGGGAGGGCCTACGAGCAGTACTTC.

The rearrangement links TRBV30 to TRBJ1-2, with TRBD1 matching over 9 bases. The CDR3 loop spans 13 amino acids. J gave up 9 bases and V 0 bases, and 5 bases lay outside the gene matches. Looked up from germline, CDR1 is GTSNPN and CDR2 is SVGIG (reference sequence). The CDR3 is CAWSVPGTGSYTF. The CDR3 nucleotides read TGTGCCTGGAGTGTACCGGGGACAGGGAGCTACACCTTC.